Each of the 28 T cell receptor beta chains below was sequenced from the same sample in a study of Ad26.COV2.S vaccination and SARS-CoV-2 variants. Treatment meaning: about 20 received Ad26.COV2.S at low or high dose, single or two shots; about 5 received placebo; per-sample allocation not given. Sampling was done on day 63 after the first vaccine or placebo injection. TCRdb's copy holds only in-frame clones and misses some; the assay was immunoSEQ multiplex PCR. The table records 350,000 to 550,000 clones, 89% of them present only once. This sample comprised peripheral blood, obtained in a trial of Ad26.COV2.S vaccine versus placebo. These receptors all come from a person between 18 and 60 years old who received the Ad26.COV2.S COVID-19 vaccine or a placebo.

Remarks on this clone: The sample holds other DNA sequences that translate to the same CDR3. The V and J genes are TRBV5-6 and TRBJ2-5, with a possible D match to TRBD2 (6 bases). The CDR3 sequence is 13 residues long. Trimming shortened V by 4 bases and J by 2 bases, and 9 bases separated the two germline ends. Germline-derived CDR1 and CDR2 are SGHDT and YYEEEE. CDR3 sequence: CASSARGQETQYF. Here the CDR3 DNA reads TGTGCCAGCAGCGCACGGGGGCAAGAGACCCAGTACTTC.

The gene calls are TRBV30 and TRBJ1-6; perhaps TRBD1 as D (5 bases). The germline V and J ends were trimmed by 3 bases and 6 bases, with 9 bases remaining between them. CDR3 length: 13 amino acids. Germline V lookup: CDR1 GTSNPN, CDR2 SVGIG (reference sequence). The CDR3, as DNA: TGTGCCTGGAGCTGGGGGTCTAATTCACCCCTCCACTTT. It yields the protein CAWSWGSNSPLHF.

The V call is TRBV7-9, the J call TRBJ1-5; perhaps TRBD1 as D (5 bases). This CDR3 has 15 residues. V shed 1 base and J shed 2 bases, with 9 bases lying between them. CDR1 and CDR2 (germline): SEHNR, FQNEAQ (reference sequence). CDR3 coding DNA: TGTGCCAGCAGCTTAGGAGTGGGGGGCAATCAGCCCCAGCATTTT. Translating gives CASSLGVGGNQPQHF.

CDR3 in DNA: TGTGCCAGCAGCCTTATACCCCACGGACAGGAGATACAAGAGACCCAGTACTTC. As protein: CASSLIPHGQEIQETQYF. The V call is TRBV4-2, the J call TRBJ2-5, with 7 bases fitting TRBD1. CDR3 length equals 18 residues. Trimming at V came to 4 bases and at J to 2 bases, leaving 16 bases not matched to a gene. CDR1 is LGHNA, CDR2 YNFKEQ, per germline.

In this sample, this clone turned up a few times. V gene TRBV28 combines with J gene TRBJ1-4, with D uncertain. The V gene lost 7 bases and the J gene lost 2 bases, with 5 bases spanning the gap. CDR3 size: 12 residues. The V gene's germline CDR1 is MDHEN and CDR2 SYDVKM. CDR3 amino acids: CASKKTNEKLFF. Here the CDR3 DNA reads TGTGCCAGCAAAAAGACTAATGAAAAACTGTTTTTT.

The chain employs TRBV19 and TRBJ2-5; no firm D call. V dropped 10 bases and J dropped 2 bases, with 17 bases sitting between them. Germline-derived CDR1 and CDR2 are LNHDA and SQIVND (reference sequence). There are 14 residues in the CDR3. The CDR3 bases are TGTGCCACTACCCCCCTGTGGGGTCAAGAGACCCAGTACTTC. Encoded protein: CATTPLWGQETQYF.

J is TRBJ2-1 and V is TRBV12-5; 11 bases line up with TRBD2. This CDR3 is built from 15 residues. Per germline, CDR1 LGHNT and CDR2 FRNRAP. Unmatched junction bases numbered 8, after V lost 6 bases and J lost 7 bases. DNA for the CDR3: TGTGCTAGTGGCTTTAGCGGGGGGGCTATTAATGAGCAGTTCTTC. Amino acids: CASGFSGGAINEQFF.

V gene TRBV19 combines with J gene TRBJ2-3, with D possibly being TRBD2 (6 bases). The CDR3 covers 14 residues. V lost 8 bases to trimming and J lost 4 bases, with 16 bases between them. Germline V gene sequence: CDR1 LNHDA, CDR2 SQIVND (reference sequence). CDR3 nucleotides: TGTGCCAGTCTGGGAGGCAGGGTGCCAGATACGCAGTATTTT. This gives the protein CASLGGRVPDTQYF.

The genes are TRBV28 and TRBJ2-7; D unresolved. Germline CDR1 reads MDHEN; CDR2 reads SYDVKM. The CDR3 is 14 amino acids. The germline V and J ends were trimmed by 5 bases and 3 bases, with 14 bases remaining between them. The CDR3 reads CASSPTHTYYEQYF. The CDR3 region has the DNA TGTGCCAGCAGTCCCACCCATACCTACTACGAGCAGTACTTC.

V is TRBV15 and J is TRBJ2-3, with 9 nucleotides matching TRBD1. Trimming at V came to 1 base and at J to 5 bases, leaving 7 bases not matched to a gene. The CDR3 runs to 16 residues. Germline assignment: CDR1 LNHNV and CDR2 YYDKDF (reference sequence). The CDR3 region is CATSRGAQGAVDTQYF. CDR3 bases: TGTGCCACCAGCAGAGGCGCACAGGGGGCAGTAGATACGCAGTATTTT.

The chain couples TRBV2 to TRBJ1-5; D is unresolved. CDR3 length: 15 amino acids. The V and J ends lost 8 bases and 2 bases respectively, with 16 bases between them. The V gene's germline CDR1 is SNHLY and CDR2 FYNNEI. The DNA for the CDR3 is TGTGCCAGCTCCGGTTGGGGTTCGGGCAATCAGCCCCAGCATTTT. Its protein product is CASSGWGSGNQPQHF.

The chain recombines TRBV6-2 or TRBV6-3 with TRBJ2-1, with unresolved D. The V gene's germline CDR1 is MNHEY and CDR2 SVGEGT. CDR3 length: 16 residues. V lost 6 bases and J 1 base, leaving 16 bases between the germline ends. The CDR3 coding sequence is TGTGCCAGCAGCTCTCACCCGGGCTTTTCCTACAATGAGCAGTTCTTC. Translation: CASSSHPGFSYNEQFF.

The V call is TRBV7-2, the J call TRBJ2-5; D is perhaps TRBD1 (6 bases). Germline V gene data show CDR1 as SGHTA and CDR2 as FQGNSA. This CDR3 spans 13 amino acids. Trimming cost V 3 bases and J 5 bases, with 10 bases left between them. The CDR3 is CASSFDRFETQYF. CDR3 coding DNA: TGTGCCAGCAGCTTCGACAGGTTTGAGACCCAGTACTTC.

The V and J genes are TRBV25-1 and TRBJ1-1; D unresolved. Germline CDR1 MGHDK, CDR2 SYGVNS. Between the trimmed V and J ends, which lost 2 bases and 0 bases, there was a span of 10 bases. The CDR3 length is 15 residues. CDR3 bases: TGTGCCAGCAGTGAAAGTGGGCAGATGAACACTGAAGCTTTCTTT. The encoded protein is CASSESGQMNTEAFF.

The V gene is TRBV10-3, the J gene TRBJ2-3; D tentatively reads TRBD1 or TRBD2 (6 bases each). CDR1 and CDR2 from the germline V gene are ENHRY and SYGVKD. The CDR3 contains 17 residues. V was pared by 3 bases and J by 1 base, with 17 bases between. The CDR3 nucleotides are TGTGCCATCAGTGACCCACAGGGAGGAGGGGGCACAGATACGCAGTATTTT. Residues: CAISDPQGGGGTDTQYF.

V usage is TRBV30 and J usage is TRBJ2-5; possibly TRBD2 for D (5 bases). V lost 2 bases to trimming and J lost 7 bases, with 14 bases between them. CDR1 and CDR2 from the germline V gene are GTSNPN and SVGIG (reference sequence). This CDR3 has 13 amino acids. The DNA for the CDR3 is TGTGCCTGGAGTAGTGATGAGGGAACGACCCAGTACTTC. Its translation is CAWSSDEGTTQYF. Filled out from reference TRBV30 and TRBJ2-5, the complete variable domain reads SQTIHQWPATLVQPVGSPLSLECTVEGTSNPNLYWYRQAAGRGLQLLFYSVGIGQISSEVPQNLSASRPQDRQFILSSKKLLLSDSGFYLCAWSSDEGTTQYFGPGTRLLVL.

The rearrangement uses TRBV5-1 and TRBJ2-1; D uncertain. The CDR3 extends over 15 amino acids. Looked up from germline, CDR1 is SGHRS and CDR2 is YFSETQ. V gave up 4 bases and J gave up 3 bases, with 14 bases separating them. The CDR3 loop reads CASSRPAQLYNEQFF. The CDR3 bases are TGCGCCAGCAGCCGTCCAGCTCAACTCTACAATGAGCAGTTCTTC.

This chain uses TRBV11-3 with TRBJ2-1; 7 bases are shared with TRBD2. Germline CDR1 SGHNT, CDR2 YENEEA. The CDR3 is made up of 18 amino acids. The trim removed 7 bases at V and 2 bases at J, leaving 17 bases unmatched. CDR3 region: CASKLKVASGLPYNEQFF. CDR3 bases: TGTGCCAGCAAACTGAAGGTGGCTAGCGGCCTTCCCTACAATGAGCAGTTCTTC.

The chain recombines TRBV4-2 with TRBJ1-2; D possibly corresponds to TRBD1 (5 bases). The CDR3 is 15 amino acids. V shed 0 bases and J shed 4 bases, with 12 bases lying between them. CDR1 and CDR2 (germline): LGHNA, YNFKEQ. The CDR3 bases are TGTGCCAGCAGCCAAGATGGGGGGATCGGCTATGGCTACACCTTC. Translated, it gives CASSQDGGIGYGYTF.

This clone was seen once. The chain employs TRBV10-3 and TRBJ2-5; 11 bases align to TRBD2. Germline-derived CDR1 and CDR2 are ENHRY and SYGVKD. The CDR3 spans 16 residues. V lost 3 bases and J lost 0; bases outside the gene matches: 3. The CDR3 protein is CAISDLAGGYQETQYF. The CDR3 DNA sequence: TGTGCCATCAGTGATTTAGCGGGGGGGTACCAAGAGACCCAGTACTTC.

A single count supports this clone. The rearrangement uses TRBV15 and TRBJ2-1, with TRBD2 identical over 10 bases. V shed 0 bases and J 3 bases; nucleotides not matched to a gene: 11. Germline assignment: CDR1 LNHNV and CDR2 YYDKDF (reference sequence). CDR3 size: 19 residues. The CDR3 here is CATSRDPLRLAGLYNEQFF. CDR3 nucleotide sequence: TGTGCCACCAGCAGAGATCCGTTACGACTAGCGGGTCTCTACAATGAGCAGTTCTTC.

This sequence joins TRBV12-3 or TRBV12-4 and TRBJ1-3; TRBD1 matches at 7 bases. The CDR3 covers 13 residues. The J segment lost 2 bases and the V segment lost 6 bases, leaving 1 base of the junction unmatched. CDR3 amino acids: CASRGTAGNTIYF. Here the CDR3 DNA reads TGTGCCAGCAGGGGGACAGCTGGAAACACCATATATTTT.

V usage is TRBV9 and J usage is TRBJ1-1, with 7 bases identical to TRBD1. The CDR3 is 14 residues long. Germline values: CDR1 SGDLS, CDR2 YYNGEE. J was trimmed by 1 base and V by 8 bases; bases with no gene match: 8. CDR3 loop: CASKPGQQNTEAFF. CDR3 coding DNA: TGTGCCAGTAAACCGGGACAGCAGAACACTGAAGCTTTCTTT.

V usage is TRBV6-5 and J usage is TRBJ2-7, with a weak D call TRBD2 (6 bases). The germline V and J ends were trimmed by 6 bases and 2 bases, with 14 bases remaining between them. CDR1 MNHEY and CDR2 SVGAGI come from the germline V gene. The CDR3 length is 14 residues. This CDR3 reads CASSPGVDPYEQYV. The CDR3 region has the DNA TGTGCCAGCAGCCCGGGAGTGGACCCCTACGAGCAGTACGTC.

The J gene is TRBJ1-2, the V gene TRBV11-1; D is ambiguous. There are 16 residues in the CDR3. Germline V gene sequence: CDR1 SGHAT, CDR2 FQDESV (reference sequence). The ends were cut back, 4 bases at V and 0 bases at J, with 15 bases in the middle. The CDR3 DNA follows: TGTGCCAGCAGCTCTGACTTGTCCCGTCCTAACTATGGCTACACCTTC. Translating gives CASSSDLSRPNYGYTF.

V usage is TRBV6-2 or TRBV6-3 and J usage is TRBJ1-5; D is unresolved. The CDR3 extends over 14 amino acids. Germline lookup yields CDR1 MNHEY and CDR2 SVGEGT. V dropped 5 bases and J dropped 6 bases, with 14 bases sitting between them. CDR3: CASSAVLGFQPQHF. Here the CDR3 DNA reads TGTGCCAGCAGTGCCGTGTTGGGGTTTCAGCCCCAGCATTTT.

The V call is TRBV7-9, the J call TRBJ1-1; unclear D gene. This CDR3 comprises 14 residues. Germline V gene data show CDR1 as SEHNR and CDR2 as FQNEAQ (reference sequence). Trimming took 2 bases from V and 1 from J, leaving 8 bases between them. CDR3 sequence (DNA): TGTGCCAGCAGCTTACGTCAGACGAACACTGAAGCTTTCTTT. Protein product: CASSLRQTNTEAFF.

The CDR3 sequence: CASSRAAPQETQYF. DNA of the CDR3: TGTGCCAGCAGCCGGGCTGCCCCCCAGGAGACCCAGTACTTC. The chain is built from TRBV5-4 and TRBJ2-5; D is unresolved. This CDR3 is 14 amino acids long. Germline loops: CDR1 SGHNT, CDR2 YYREEE (reference sequence). With 4 bases removed from V and 5 bases from J, the gap between germline ends came to 15 bases.